These T cell receptor beta chains were read from a single sample in a study of T cells after yellow fever vaccination. TCRdb used MiXCR to reprocess the 5' RACE reads, holding one entry per CDR3 protein. The sample lists tens of thousands of distinct CDR3 sequences, roughly 3.2% seen once, with around 0.98% in the top ten. The specimen comprised PBMCs, either bulk or a sorted T-cell subset (CD4+, CD8+, memory, or dextramer-sorted; not recorded which), sampled around 45 days after the first yellow fever vaccination. The source of these receptors is a man aged 18 to 35 who received the YFV17D yellow fever vaccine. The CDR3 runs from the conserved cysteine through the conserved F or W. D genes are given only for firm matches. Clone size is given as once, few, many, or a class for an expanded clone.

cdr3_aa: CASRTDRETQYF; cdr3_nt: TGTGCCAGCAGAACGGACAGAGAGACCCAGTACTTC; clone_size: many; cdr3_length: 12; v_call: TRBV2; d_call: NA; j_call: TRBJ2-5
cdr3_aa: CASSEYRFTDTQYF; cdr3_nt: TGTGCCAGCAGTGAATACAGGTTCACAGATACGCAGTATTTT; clone_size: many; cdr3_length: 14; v_call: TRBV25-1; d_call: NA; j_call: TRBJ2-3
cdr3_aa: CASSLGPEQFF; cdr3_nt: TGTGCCAGCAGCCTAGGGCCCGAGCAGTTCTTC; clone_size: many; cdr3_length: 11; v_call: TRBV5-6; d_call: NA; j_call: TRBJ2-1
cdr3_aa: CASRQGNSNQPQHF; cdr3_nt: TGTGCCAGCCGACAGGGGAATAGCAATCAGCCCCAGCATTTT; clone_size: many; cdr3_length: 14; v_call: TRBV6-5; d_call: TRBD1; j_call: TRBJ1-5
cdr3_aa: CASTLLRYIGGTDTQYF; cdr3_nt: TGTGCCAGCACCCTCCTGAGGTATATAGGGGGCACAGATACGCAGTATTTT; clone_size: medium-sized; cdr3_length: 17; v_call: TRBV7-9; d_call: NA; j_call: TRBJ2-3
cdr3_aa: CASSQASGGTDTQYF; cdr3_nt: TGTGCCAGCAGCCAAGCTAGCGGGGGTACAGATACGCAGTATTTT; clone_size: many; cdr3_length: 15; v_call: TRBV4-2; d_call: TRBD2; j_call: TRBJ2-3
cdr3_aa: CASSFGDRSGANVLTF; cdr3_nt: TGCGCCAGCAGCTTTGGAGACCGCTCTGGGGCCAACGTCCTGACTTTC; clone_size: many; cdr3_length: 16; v_call: TRBV5-1; d_call: NA; j_call: TRBJ2-6
cdr3_aa: CASSHERGRGQETQYF; cdr3_nt: TGTGCCAGCAGCCACGAGCGGGGCAGGGGCCAAGAGACCCAGTACTTC; clone_size: many; cdr3_length: 16; v_call: TRBV7-9; d_call: NA; j_call: TRBJ2-5
cdr3_aa: CASRQGFFSYEQYF; cdr3_nt: TGTGCCAGTCGACAGGGCTTCTTTTCGTACGAGCAGTACTTC; clone_size: many; cdr3_length: 14; v_call: TRBV12-3/TRBV12-4; d_call: TRBD1; j_call: TRBJ2-7
cdr3_aa: CASSVTGGEQFF; cdr3_nt: TGTGCCAGCAGCGTGACAGGGGGAGAGCAGTTCTTC; clone_size: many; cdr3_length: 12; v_call: TRBV5-6; d_call: TRBD1; j_call: TRBJ2-1
cdr3_aa: CASSILQPQNEKLFF; cdr3_nt: TGTGCCAGCAGCATCCTACAGCCACAGAATGAAAAACTGTTTTTT; clone_size: many; cdr3_length: 15; v_call: TRBV5-6; d_call: NA; j_call: TRBJ1-4
cdr3_aa: CASSVGERPRYGYSTF; cdr3_nt: TGTGCCAGCAGCGTAGGGGAAAGGCCCCGCTATGGCTACTCCACCTTC; clone_size: many; cdr3_length: 16; v_call: TRBV9; d_call: NA; j_call: TRBJ1-2
cdr3_aa: CASSLEVFSGNTIYF; cdr3_nt: TGTGCCAGCAGCTTAGAGGTCTTCTCTGGAAACACCATATATTTT; clone_size: many; cdr3_length: 15; v_call: TRBV7-9; d_call: NA; j_call: TRBJ1-3
cdr3_aa: CASSLGQDAYNEQFF; cdr3_nt: TGTGCCAGCAGTCTCGGTCAAGACGCCTACAATGAGCAGTTCTTC; clone_size: many; cdr3_length: 15; v_call: TRBV7-2; d_call: NA; j_call: TRBJ2-1
cdr3_aa: CASSVRQGSYEQYF; cdr3_nt: TGTGCCAGCAGCGTTCGACAGGGTTCTTACGAGCAGTACTTC; clone_size: many; cdr3_length: 14; v_call: TRBV11-3; d_call: TRBD1; j_call: TRBJ2-7
cdr3_aa: CASSLQPDTNYGYTF; cdr3_nt: TGCGCCAGCAGCTTGCAACCGGATACGAACTATGGCTACACCTTC; clone_size: many; cdr3_length: 15; v_call: TRBV5-1; d_call: NA; j_call: TRBJ1-2
cdr3_aa: CASTPSSSGEQFF; cdr3_nt: TGTGCCAGCACCCCATCCAGCTCCGGTGAGCAGTTCTTC; clone_size: medium-sized; cdr3_length: 13; v_call: TRBV7-2; d_call: NA; j_call: TRBJ2-1
cdr3_aa: CSASPGTGFNQPQHF; cdr3_nt: TGCAGTGCTTCCCCCGGGACAGGTTTCAATCAGCCCCAGCATTTT; clone_size: few; cdr3_length: 15; v_call: TRBV20-1; d_call: TRBD1; j_call: TRBJ1-5